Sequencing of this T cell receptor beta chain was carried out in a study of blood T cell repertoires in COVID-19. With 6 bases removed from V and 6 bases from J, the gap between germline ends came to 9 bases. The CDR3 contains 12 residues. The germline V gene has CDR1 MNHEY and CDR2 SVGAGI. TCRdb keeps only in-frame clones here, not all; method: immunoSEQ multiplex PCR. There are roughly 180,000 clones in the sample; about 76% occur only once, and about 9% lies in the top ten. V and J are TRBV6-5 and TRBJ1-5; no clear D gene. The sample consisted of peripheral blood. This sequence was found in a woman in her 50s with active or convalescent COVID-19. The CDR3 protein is CASSLRGQPQHF. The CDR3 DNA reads TGTGCCAGCAGCCTAAGAGGTCAGCCCCAGCATTTT.